This T cell receptor (beta chain) was sequenced in a study of cytomegalovirus exposure and HLA in healthy donors. Amplification used 60 Vbeta primers and 13 Jbeta primers. Sequencing was performed with immunoSEQ multiplex PCR; in TCRdb, only in-frame clones are kept and a portion is missing. The sample has some 120,000 clones, about three quarters seen once. Concerning this clone: Its antigen is undetermined.

There were likely unrecorded immune exposures, though donors were nominally healthy when sampled. The study, taken as a whole, reports: It was fewer than 200 TCR beta chains that were listed as cytomegalovirus-associated. Presence/absence analyses assumed roughly uniform sequencing depth across donors. TCR beta V segments were, for the most part, productive about 90% or about 30% of the time in an earlier analysis.

Germline V gives CDR1 SGHAT, CDR2 FQNNGV. The CDR3 is made up of 16 amino acids. V lost 2 bases and J lost 0, with 11 bases in between. The receptor was isolated from a human donor in good health. The sample taken for sequencing was PBMCs. The chain couples TRBV11-2 to TRBJ1-3; D remains ambiguous. CDR3 in amino acids: CASSLNAGSSGNTIYF. The CDR3 DNA reads as TGTGCCAGCAGCTTAAATGCGGGATCCTCTGGAAACACCATATATTTT.